The TCR beta chain described here comes from a study of T cell repertoires in cytomegalovirus infection. Findings of the study overall: The ex vivo response was dominated by HLA-C-restricted CMV-specific TCR beta clonotypes.

TCRdb fed the reads into MiXCR, producing one record per CDR3 protein. The table records 360,000 or so distinct CDR3 sequences, about 35% of them present only once. This clonotype was counted between two and nine times. Antigen unknown. This CDR3 has 15 amino acids. Looked up from germline, CDR1 is LNHDA and CDR2 is SQIVND (reference sequence). V was clipped by 1 base and J by 4 bases, with 11 bases between them. The source is a human donor in good health (CMV status not recorded). Some clones in this sample may be carry-over from other donors' samples. This chain uses TRBV19 with TRBJ2-1, with D uncertain. Source: cultured PBMCs, taken from culture after CMV antigen stimulation. The CDR3 DNA sequence: TGTGCCAGTAGTATAGGTACAACCAAATACAATGAGCAGTTCTTC. It encodes CASSIGTTKYNEQFF.